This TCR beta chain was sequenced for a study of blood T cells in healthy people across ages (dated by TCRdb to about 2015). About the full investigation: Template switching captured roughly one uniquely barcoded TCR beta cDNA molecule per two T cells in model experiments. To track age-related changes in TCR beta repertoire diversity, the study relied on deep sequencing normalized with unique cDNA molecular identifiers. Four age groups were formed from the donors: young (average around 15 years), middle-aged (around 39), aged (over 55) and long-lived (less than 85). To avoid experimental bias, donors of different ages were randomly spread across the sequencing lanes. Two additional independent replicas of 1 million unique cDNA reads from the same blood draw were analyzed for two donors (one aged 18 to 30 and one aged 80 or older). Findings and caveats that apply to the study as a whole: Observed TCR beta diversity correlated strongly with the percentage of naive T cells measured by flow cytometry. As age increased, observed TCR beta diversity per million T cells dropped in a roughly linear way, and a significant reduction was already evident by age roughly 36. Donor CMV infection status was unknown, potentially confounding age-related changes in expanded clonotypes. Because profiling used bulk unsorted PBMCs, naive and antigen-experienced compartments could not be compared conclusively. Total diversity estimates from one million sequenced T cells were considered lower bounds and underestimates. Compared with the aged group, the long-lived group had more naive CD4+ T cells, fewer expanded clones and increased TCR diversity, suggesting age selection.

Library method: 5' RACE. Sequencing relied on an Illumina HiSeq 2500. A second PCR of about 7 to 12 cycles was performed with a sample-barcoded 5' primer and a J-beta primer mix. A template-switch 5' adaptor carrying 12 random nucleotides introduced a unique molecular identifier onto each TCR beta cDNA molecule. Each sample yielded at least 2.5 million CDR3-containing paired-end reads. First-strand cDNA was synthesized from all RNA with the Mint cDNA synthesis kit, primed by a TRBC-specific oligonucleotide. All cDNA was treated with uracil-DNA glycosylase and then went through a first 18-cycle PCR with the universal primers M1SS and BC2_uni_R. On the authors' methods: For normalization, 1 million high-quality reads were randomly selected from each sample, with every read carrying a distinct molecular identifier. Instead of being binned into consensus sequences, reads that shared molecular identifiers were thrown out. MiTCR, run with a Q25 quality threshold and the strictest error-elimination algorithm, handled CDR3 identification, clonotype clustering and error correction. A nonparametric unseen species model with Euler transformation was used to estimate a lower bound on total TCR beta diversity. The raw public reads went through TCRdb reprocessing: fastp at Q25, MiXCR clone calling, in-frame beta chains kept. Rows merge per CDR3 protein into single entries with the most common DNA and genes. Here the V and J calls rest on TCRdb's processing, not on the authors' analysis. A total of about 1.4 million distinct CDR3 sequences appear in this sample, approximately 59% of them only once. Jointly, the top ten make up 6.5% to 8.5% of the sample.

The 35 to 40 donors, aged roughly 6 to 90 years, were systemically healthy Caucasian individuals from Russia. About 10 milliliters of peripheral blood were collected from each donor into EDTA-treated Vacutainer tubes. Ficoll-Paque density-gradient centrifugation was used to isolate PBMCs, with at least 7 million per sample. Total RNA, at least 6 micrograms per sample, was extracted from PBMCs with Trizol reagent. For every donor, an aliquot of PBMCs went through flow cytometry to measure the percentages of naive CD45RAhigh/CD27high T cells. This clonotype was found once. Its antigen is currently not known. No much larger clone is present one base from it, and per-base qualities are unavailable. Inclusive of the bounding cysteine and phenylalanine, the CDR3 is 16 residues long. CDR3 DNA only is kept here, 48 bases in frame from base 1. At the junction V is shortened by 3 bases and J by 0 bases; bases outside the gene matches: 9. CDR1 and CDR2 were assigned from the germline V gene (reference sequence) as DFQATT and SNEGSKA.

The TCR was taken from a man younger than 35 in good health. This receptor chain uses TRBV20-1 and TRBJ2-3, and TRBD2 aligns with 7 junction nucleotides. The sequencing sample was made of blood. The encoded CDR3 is CSASLTRGSSTDTQYF. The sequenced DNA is TGCAGTGCTAGTCTCACCCGCGGGAGTAGCACAGATACGCAGTATTTT.